This T cell receptor (beta chain) is drawn from a study of human T cells and chemical hapten exposure. Study findings and constraints: Sensitizing to DPC left TCRs with a frequency above 1 in 1000 unaltered. Expanded TCRs grouped into significantly more large CDR3 similarity clusters than controls produced.

The time point here: patch test 1, 2 weeks after DPC sensitization. The sample's treatment: therapeutic diphenylcyclopropenone sensitization with weekly scalp DPC. This clonotype occurred once. Its antigen is currently unknown. Germline values: CDR1 SGHAT, CDR2 FQDESV (reference sequence). The CDR3 extends over 15 amino acids. V lost 5 bases and J lost 4; bases outside the gene matches: 6. TCRdb itself ran the RACE reads through MiXCR, one entry per CDR3 protein. The table includes some 190,000 distinct CDR3 sequences, about a fifth detected once. The source material was whole blood, sampled in connection with sensitization to the hapten diphenylcyclopropenone (DPC). The receptor was isolated from a woman aged 50 to 60 with alopecia areata. Some clones in this sample may be carry-over from other donors' samples. This chain uses TRBV11-1 with TRBJ2-2, with 8 positions matching TRBD1. CDR3 residues: CASSQDRATTGELFF. CDR3 bases: TGTGCCAGCAGCCAGGACAGGGCCACCACCGGGGAGCTGTTTTTT.